These T cell receptor beta chains were read from a single sample in a study of blood T cell repertoires in COVID-19. Measured with immunoSEQ multiplex PCR; TCRdb has only the in-frame clones, and not every one. The sample records some 300,000 clones, 70% to 90% being singletons. Specimen: peripheral blood. The origin of the receptors is a woman in her twenties or thirties who had recovered from COVID-19. Both conserved end residues are part of each CDR3. D genes are given only for firm matches. The size entry is marked missing in some rows and otherwise reads once, few, many or a size class.

CDR3 protein: CASSFDLGTGFEAFF
CDR3 DNA: TGCGCCAGCAGCTTCGACCTCGGGACAGGTTTTGAAGCTTTCTTT
D gene: TRBD1
J gene: TRBJ1-1
V gene: TRBV5-1
clone size: -

CDR3 protein: CASSYLATEAFF
CDR3 DNA: TGTGCCAGCAGTTATTTAGCCACTGAAGCTTTCTTT
D gene: -
J gene: TRBJ1-1
V gene: TRBV6-2/TRBV6-3
clone size: -

CDR3 protein: CASSQGRLAGAYNEQFF
CDR3 DNA: TGCGCCAGCAGCCAAGGCAGACTAGCGGGGGCATACAATGAGCAGTTCTTC
D gene: TRBD2
J gene: TRBJ2-1
V gene: TRBV4-1
clone size: -

CDR3 protein: CASREASSGNTIYF
CDR3 DNA: TGTGCCAGCAGGGAGGCTTCCTCTGGAAACACCATATATTTT
D gene: -
J gene: TRBJ1-3
V gene: TRBV2
clone size: -

CDR3 protein: CASSLEGQSYEQYF
CDR3 DNA: TGTGCCAGCAGCTTAGAGGGACAGAGCTACGAGCAGTACTTC
D gene: TRBD1
J gene: TRBJ2-7
V gene: TRBV7-2
clone size: -

CDR3 protein: CASSIQQGDTNTQYF
CDR3 DNA: TGCGCCAGCAGCATCCAACAGGGGGATACGAATACGCAGTATTTT
D gene: TRBD1
J gene: TRBJ2-3
V gene: TRBV5-1
clone size: -

CDR3 protein: CASGRDRGALHF
CDR3 DNA: TGTGCCAGCGGCCGGGACAGGGGCGCCCTCCACTTT
D gene: TRBD1
J gene: TRBJ1-6
V gene: TRBV2
clone size: -

CDR3 protein: CASSSRGGAEQYF
CDR3 DNA: TGTGCCAGCAGCTCCAGGGGCGGTGCCGAGCAGTACTTC
D gene: -
J gene: TRBJ2-7
V gene: TRBV7-3
clone size: -

CDR3 protein: CASSVQDRGGGNTIYF
CDR3 DNA: TGTGCCAGCAGCGTACAGGACAGGGGAGGTGGAAACACCATATATTTT
D gene: TRBD1
J gene: TRBJ1-3
V gene: TRBV9
clone size: -

CDR3 protein: CATSRERRGGGSPLHF
CDR3 DNA: TGTGCCACCAGCAGAGAACGAAGGGGAGGCGGGTCACCCCTCCACTTT
D gene: -
J gene: TRBJ1-6
V gene: TRBV15
clone size: -

CDR3 protein: CASSQGHSPFYEQYF
CDR3 DNA: TGCGCCAGCAGCCAGGGACACAGCCCCTTCTACGAGCAGTACTTC
D gene: -
J gene: TRBJ2-7
V gene: TRBV4-3
clone size: -

CDR3 protein: CASSPWTGGMVSNQPQHF
CDR3 DNA: TGTGCCAGTAGTCCCTGGACAGGTGGAATGGTTAGCAATCAGCCCCAGCATTTT
D gene: TRBD1
J gene: TRBJ1-5
V gene: TRBV19
clone size: many

CDR3 protein: CASSSHREAYNEQFF
CDR3 DNA: TGTGCCAGCAGCTCCCATAGGGAGGCCTACAATGAGCAGTTCTTC
D gene: -
J gene: TRBJ2-1
V gene: TRBV11-2
clone size: -

CDR3 protein: CASNPSGGPEQFF
CDR3 DNA: TGTGCCAGCAACCCTAGCGGGGGGCCTGAGCAGTTCTTC
D gene: TRBD2
J gene: TRBJ2-1
V gene: TRBV9
clone size: -

CDR3 protein: CASSLFTGDSPLHF
CDR3 DNA: TGTGCCAGCAGCTTGTTTACAGGGGATTCACCCCTCCACTTT
D gene: TRBD1
J gene: TRBJ1-6
V gene: TRBV5-4
clone size: -

CDR3 protein: CASSPQSEETQYF
CDR3 DNA: TGTGCCAGCTCTCCTCAGTCAGAAGAGACCCAGTACTTC
D gene: -
J gene: TRBJ2-5
V gene: TRBV5-4
clone size: -

CDR3 protein: CATSLSGGLGEQFF
CDR3 DNA: TGTGCCACCAGTCTTAGCGGGGGTCTGGGTGAGCAGTTCTTC
D gene: TRBD2
J gene: TRBJ2-1
V gene: TRBV24-1
clone size: -

CDR3 protein: CASSFRGRWAGYTF
CDR3 DNA: TGTGCCAGCAGTTTTAGGGGGCGCTGGGCTGGCTACACCTTC
D gene: TRBD1
J gene: TRBJ1-2
V gene: TRBV28
clone size: few

CDR3 protein: CASSSRGQGNEQFF
CDR3 DNA: TGTGCCAGCAGCTCCAGGGGGCAGGGCAATGAGCAGTTCTTC
D gene: TRBD1
J gene: TRBJ2-1
V gene: TRBV7-3
clone size: once

CDR3 protein: CATSEAPGTGDGYYNEQFF
CDR3 DNA: TGTGCCACCAGTGAAGCTCCCGGGACAGGGGATGGGTACTACAATGAGCAGTTCTTC
D gene: TRBD1
J gene: TRBJ2-1
V gene: TRBV24-1
clone size: -

CDR3 protein: CASSLEGRGLDEQYF
CDR3 DNA: TGCGCCAGCAGCTTGGAAGGCAGGGGATTGGACGAGCAGTACTTC
D gene: -
J gene: TRBJ2-7
V gene: TRBV5-1
clone size: -

CDR3 protein: CASRAFIGNLSYEQYF
CDR3 DNA: TGTGCCAGCAGGGCGTTCATCGGGAACCTTTCTTACGAGCAGTACTTC
D gene: -
J gene: TRBJ2-7
V gene: TRBV28
clone size: -

CDR3 protein: CASSEWRGGAFF
CDR3 DNA: TGTGCCAGCAGTGAATGGAGGGGGGGGGCTTTCTTT
D gene: -
J gene: TRBJ1-1
V gene: TRBV2
clone size: many

CDR3 protein: CASSYSRLNYGYTF
CDR3 DNA: TGTGCCAGCAGTTACTCGAGACTTAACTATGGCTACACCTTC
D gene: -
J gene: TRBJ1-2
V gene: TRBV6-5
clone size: -

CDR3 protein: CASSLEGTVTGELFF
CDR3 DNA: TGTGCCAGCAGCTTGGAAGGGACAGTCACCGGGGAGCTGTTTTTT
D gene: TRBD1
J gene: TRBJ2-2
V gene: TRBV5-4
clone size: -

CDR3 protein: CASSLAARPIYEQYF
CDR3 DNA: TGTGCCAGCAGCTTAGCGGCTAGGCCTATCTACGAGCAGTACTTC
D gene: -
J gene: TRBJ2-7
V gene: TRBV7-2
clone size: -

CDR3 protein: CASSRGAGTSYNEQFF
CDR3 DNA: TGTGCCAGCTCACGGGGAGCGGGGACCTCCTACAATGAGCAGTTCTTC
D gene: TRBD2
J gene: TRBJ2-1
V gene: TRBV18
clone size: -

CDR3 protein: CASSSTGQGTAFF
CDR3 DNA: TGTGCCAGCAGTTCAACGGGACAGGGAACGGCTTTCTTT
D gene: TRBD1
J gene: TRBJ1-1
V gene: TRBV6-5
clone size: -

CDR3 protein: CASSMSFAEAFF
CDR3 DNA: TGTGCCAGCAGTATGTCTTTCGCTGAAGCTTTCTTT
D gene: -
J gene: TRBJ1-1
V gene: TRBV28
clone size: -

CDR3 protein: CASSLVGYEQFF
CDR3 DNA: TGTGCCAGCAGTTTAGTTGGCTATGAGCAGTTCTTC
D gene: -
J gene: TRBJ2-1
V gene: TRBV27
clone size: -

CDR3 protein: CASSGNRQRNTEAFF
CDR3 DNA: TGTGCCAGCAGTGGGAACAGGCAACGGAACACTGAAGCTTTCTTT
D gene: -
J gene: TRBJ1-1
V gene: TRBV2
clone size: -

CDR3 protein: CASSNYRQGNQPQHF
CDR3 DNA: TGTGCCAGTAGTAACTATCGACAGGGAAATCAGCCCCAGCATTTT
D gene: TRBD1
J gene: TRBJ1-5
V gene: TRBV19
clone size: once

CDR3 protein: CASSFRVGTRGYTF
CDR3 DNA: TGTGCCAGCAGTTTCAGGGTGGGAACGCGCGGCTACACCTTC
D gene: -
J gene: TRBJ1-2
V gene: TRBV27
clone size: -

CDR3 protein: CASSLTPGQGSEQYF
CDR3 DNA: TGTGCCAGCAGCCTTACTCCGGGACAGGGCTCCGAGCAGTACTTC
D gene: TRBD1
J gene: TRBJ2-7
V gene: TRBV9
clone size: -

CDR3 protein: CASSIGRQGTQYF
CDR3 DNA: TGTGCCAGTAGTATTGGCCGCCAGGGGACCCAGTACTTC
D gene: -
J gene: TRBJ2-5
V gene: TRBV19
clone size: -

CDR3 protein: CASRRGGGAVDQYF
CDR3 DNA: TGTGCGAGTCGGAGAGGCGGGGGCGCAGTCGACCAGTACTTC
D gene: -
J gene: TRBJ2-5
V gene: TRBV19
clone size: -

CDR3 protein: CAISVGRAVLSYNEQFF
CDR3 DNA: TGTGCCATCAGTGTCGGGCGGGCAGTCCTCTCCTACAATGAGCAGTTCTTC
D gene: -
J gene: TRBJ2-1
V gene: TRBV10-3
clone size: -

CDR3 protein: CASSQDPRVETQYF
CDR3 DNA: TGCGCCAGCAGCCAGGACCCGCGGGTCGAGACCCAGTACTTC
D gene: -
J gene: TRBJ2-5
V gene: TRBV5-1
clone size: -

CDR3 protein: CASKRQGGGEQYF
CDR3 DNA: TGTGCCAGCAAAAGACAGGGGGGAGGCGAGCAGTACTTC
D gene: TRBD1
J gene: TRBJ2-7
V gene: TRBV28
clone size: -

CDR3 protein: CASKPRGPTSDTQYF
CDR3 DNA: TGTGCCAGTAAACCAAGGGGCCCGACCTCAGATACGCAGTATTTT
D gene: -
J gene: TRBJ2-3
V gene: TRBV6-5
clone size: -

CDR3 protein: CASRSTGVLDTQYF
CDR3 DNA: TGTGCCAGCAGATCTACAGGGGTTTTAGATACGCAGTATTTT
D gene: TRBD1
J gene: TRBJ2-3
V gene: TRBV7-2
clone size: -

CDR3 protein: CASSLMRFGYTF
CDR3 DNA: TGTGCCAGCAGTTTAATGCGTTTCGGCTACACCTTC
D gene: -
J gene: TRBJ1-2
V gene: TRBV28
clone size: -

CDR3 protein: CASTSGTGELFF
CDR3 DNA: TGTGCCAGCACCTCAGGGACCGGGGAGCTGTTTTTT
D gene: -
J gene: TRBJ2-2
V gene: TRBV6-6
clone size: -

CDR3 protein: CASSQGAGAREQYF
CDR3 DNA: TGTGCCAGCAGCCAGGGGGCAGGCGCGCGGGAGCAGTACTTC
D gene: TRBD1
J gene: TRBJ2-7
V gene: TRBV11-3
clone size: once

CDR3 protein: CASSVTGAYGYTF
CDR3 DNA: TGTGCCAGCAGTGTAACAGGGGCCTATGGCTACACCTTC
D gene: TRBD1
J gene: TRBJ1-2
V gene: TRBV2
clone size: -

CDR3 protein: CASSEGRGWGYTF
CDR3 DNA: TGTGCCAGCAGTGAAGGCAGGGGTTGGGGCTACACCTTC
D gene: -
J gene: TRBJ1-2
V gene: TRBV6-1
clone size: -

CDR3 protein: CASSEGYGTGVYEQYF
CDR3 DNA: TGTGCCAGCAGTGAAGGGTACGGGACAGGGGTCTACGAGCAGTACTTC
D gene: TRBD1
J gene: TRBJ2-7
V gene: TRBV6-1
clone size: -

CDR3 protein: CASSLAQGPVGFTEAFF
CDR3 DNA: TGTGCCAGCAGCTTGGCGCAGGGGCCGGTAGGTTTCACTGAAGCTTTCTTT
D gene: -
J gene: TRBJ1-1
V gene: TRBV5-5
clone size: -

CDR3 protein: CASSLTASSYEQYF
CDR3 DNA: TGTGCCAGCAGCTTAACGGCCAGCTCCTACGAGCAGTACTTC
D gene: -
J gene: TRBJ2-7
V gene: TRBV7-3
clone size: few

CDR3 protein: CASSPNRGQGEKLFF
CDR3 DNA: TGCGCCAGCAGCCCCAACAGAGGACAGGGTGAAAAACTGTTTTTT
D gene: TRBD1
J gene: TRBJ1-4
V gene: TRBV5-1
clone size: -

CDR3 protein: CASRDSHRYGYTF
CDR3 DNA: TGTGCCAGCAGAGACTCCCATAGATATGGCTACACCTTC
D gene: -
J gene: TRBJ1-2
V gene: TRBV9
clone size: -

CDR3 protein: CASSEARGSGYTF
CDR3 DNA: TGTGCCAGCAGTGAAGCGCGGGGGAGTGGCTACACCTTC
D gene: -
J gene: TRBJ1-2
V gene: TRBV2
clone size: -

CDR3 protein: CASSDGQSGANVLTF
CDR3 DNA: TGTGCCAGCAGTGACGGACAATCTGGGGCCAACGTCCTGACTTTC
D gene: -
J gene: TRBJ2-6
V gene: TRBV6-1
clone size: -

CDR3 protein: CASRRDSLNTEAFF
CDR3 DNA: TGTGCCAGTAGAAGGGACAGTTTGAACACTGAAGCTTTCTTT
D gene: TRBD1
J gene: TRBJ1-1
V gene: TRBV19
clone size: once

CDR3 protein: CASSPNRGGRRTDTQYF
CDR3 DNA: TGTGCCAGCAGCCCCAACAGGGGGGGTCGAAGGACAGATACGCAGTATTTT
D gene: -
J gene: TRBJ2-3
V gene: TRBV11-2
clone size: -

CDR3 protein: CASSPGTSLQETQYF
CDR3 DNA: TGTGCCAGCAGCCCCGGGACTAGCCTCCAGGAGACCCAGTACTTC
D gene: TRBD2
J gene: TRBJ2-5
V gene: TRBV7-2
clone size: -

CDR3 protein: CASSVARYNEQFF
CDR3 DNA: TGTGCCAGCAGCGTCGCCAGATACAATGAGCAGTTCTTC
D gene: -
J gene: TRBJ2-1
V gene: TRBV27
clone size: once

CDR3 protein: CASRRGQNYGYTF
CDR3 DNA: TGTGCCAGCAGACGAGGACAGAACTATGGCTACACCTTC
D gene: -
J gene: TRBJ1-2
V gene: TRBV28
clone size: -